This entry lists 13 T cell receptor beta chains sequenced from one sample in a study of blood T cell repertoires in COVID-19. The table came from immunoSEQ multiplex PCR; TCRdb's copy has only in-frame clones and leaves some out. The profile covers a few hundred thousand clones, with about 90% appearing a single time and 2.9% taken by the ten largest. The sequenced sample was peripheral blood. The source of these receptors is a woman under 40 with COVID-19, enrolled during active disease.

This sequence joins TRBV2 and TRBJ1-1; unclear D gene. This CDR3 has 13 residues. From germline, CDR1 is SNHLY and CDR2 FYNNEI. Trimming took off 6 bases at V and 1 base at J, with 9 bases between the two ends. The CDR3 sequence is CASRSETNTEAFF. CDR3 nucleotide sequence: TGTGCCAGCAGATCGGAGACGAACACTGAAGCTTTCTTT.

The chain joins TRBV24-1 to TRBJ1-1; possibly TRBD1 for D (5 bases). Germline CDR1 and CDR2: KGHDR and SFDVKD. The CDR3 extends over 13 amino acids. V shed 4 bases and J shed 9 bases, with 14 bases lying between them. The CDR3 nucleotides read TGTGCCACCAGTGACCCCCTGCAGGGCAAAGCTTTCTTT. This translates into CATSDPLQGKAFF.

This sequence joins TRBV29-1 and TRBJ1-6; TRBD1 matches 8 bases. The CDR3 spans 16 residues. Germline-derived CDR1 and CDR2 are SQVTM and ANQGSEA. The trim removed 7 bases at V and 7 bases at J, leaving 15 bases unmatched. This CDR3 is CSAPKGQDGVNSPLHF. CDR3 coding DNA: TGCAGCGCCCCAAAGGGACAGGACGGCGTAAATTCACCCCTCCACTTT.

The chain uses TRBV25-1 and TRBJ1-4; 9 nucleotides match TRBD1. Germline CDR1 reads MGHDK; CDR2 reads SYGVNS. The CDR3 runs 18 residues. The junction had 11 bases not matched to a gene; V was cut back by 0 bases and J by 6 bases. CDR3 protein: CASSEYNFGQGRYEKLFF. The DNA for the CDR3 is TGTGCCAGCAGTGAATATAACTTCGGACAGGGGAGATATGAAAAACTGTTTTTT. Full variable domain (remainder filled in from reference TRBV25-1 and TRBJ1-4): EADIYQTPRYLVIGTGKKITLECSQTMGHDKMYWYQQDPGMELHLIHYSYGVNSTEKGDLSSESTVSRIRTEHFPLTLESARPSHTSQYLCASSEYNFGQGRYEKLFFGSGTQLSVL.

The rearrangement uses TRBV25-1 and TRBJ1-5; 7 bases match TRBD1. CDR3 size: 14 residues. The germline gives CDR1 MGHDK, CDR2 SYGVNS. V lost 2 bases and J lost 6; bases outside the gene matches: 4. CDR3 in amino acids: CASSETGVGQPQHF. CDR3 sequence (DNA): TGTGCCAGCAGTGAAACAGGGGTGGGTCAGCCCCAGCATTTT.

The chain links TRBV3-1 (or the pseudogene TRBV3-2) to TRBJ1-5; tentatively, D is TRBD1 (5 bases). Trimming pared 1 base from V and 7 bases from J, leaving 11 bases between. The CDR3 runs 14 residues. The germline gives CDR1 LGHDT, CDR2 YNNKEL (reference sequence). This CDR3 reads CASSQGGGDQPQHF. The CDR3 DNA reads as TGTGCCAGCAGCCAAGGAGGAGGGGACCAGCCCCAGCATTTT.

The genes are TRBV7-2 and TRBJ2-1, with 9 bases aligning to TRBD2. Per the germline V gene, CDR1 is SGHTA and CDR2 is FQGNSA. V trimming: 0 bases; J trimming: 9 bases; junction bases outside the gene matches: 6. CDR3 length: 15 residues. The CDR3 DNA sequence: TGTGCCAGCAGCTTAGCTAGCGGGAGTAGTTCTGAGCAGTTCTTC. It is translated as CASSLASGSSSEQFF. The full variable domain, rest sourced from reference TRBV7-2 and TRBJ2-1, is GAGVSQSPSNKVTEKGKDVELRCDPISGHTALYWYRQSLGQGLEFLIYFQGNSAPDKSGLPSDRFSAERTGGSVSTLTIQRTQQEDSAVYLCASSLASGSSSEQFFGPGTRLTVL.

The gene calls are TRBV30 and TRBJ1-1, with 7 bases identical to TRBD1. There are 11 residues in the CDR3. Germline V gives CDR1 GTSNPN, CDR2 SVGIG (reference sequence). The V gene end was trimmed by 4 bases and the J gene end by 11 bases; junction bases not matched to a gene: 7. This chain's CDR3 is CAWNRGRGAFF. The CDR3 DNA reads as TGTGCCTGGAACAGGGGAAGAGGGGCTTTCTTT.

The rearrangement links TRBV4-1 to TRBJ1-2; the D gene is possibly TRBD1 (6 bases). The V gene's germline CDR1 is MGHRA and CDR2 YSYEKL. This CDR3 comprises 14 residues. Trimming removed 4 bases at V and 4 bases at J, with 13 bases between. The CDR3 DNA follows: TGCGCCAGCAGCCCTGATACAGGGCCCTATGGCTACACCTTC. Translating gives CASSPDTGPYGYTF.

The J gene is TRBJ2-1, the V gene TRBV4-1, with D maybe TRBD1 (5 bases). Trimming left V 4 bases short and J 8 bases short, with 21 bases between. The CDR3 has 16 amino acids. From germline, CDR1 is MGHRA and CDR2 YSYEKL. CDR3 sequence: CASSPLGASLLHEQFF. The CDR3 bases are TGCGCCAGCAGCCCCCTAGGGGCCAGCCTCCTTCATGAGCAGTTCTTC.

This chain links TRBV4-1 with TRBJ2-7, with 8 bases matching TRBD1. Germline CDR1 is MGHRA and CDR2 is YSYEKL. The V segment lost 6 bases and the J segment 7 bases; nucleotides outside the gene matches: 8. CDR3 length equals 13 residues. CDR3 sequence reads: CASRDQGAPEQYF. The CDR3 nucleotides are TGCGCCAGCAGGGATCAGGGGGCTCCTGAGCAGTACTTC.

V gene TRBV3-1 (or the pseudogene TRBV3-2) combines with J gene TRBJ2-7, with 11 bases identical to TRBD2. Looked up from germline, CDR1 is LGHDT and CDR2 is YNNKEL (reference sequence). The junction had 0 bases not matched to a gene; V was cut back by 6 bases and J by 2 bases. The CDR3 spans 13 residues. The CDR3 region has the DNA TGTGCCAGCAGGACTAGCGGGGCCTACGAGCAGTACTTC. This encodes CASRTSGAYEQYF.

The chain has TRBV6-5 and TRBJ1-1; 12 bases are a match to TRBD1. In germline, CDR1 is MNHEY, CDR2 SVGAGI. With 8 bases clipped from V and 6 bases from J, the junction kept 10 bases outside the gene matches. This CDR3 is built from 15 residues. The CDR3 DNA sequence: TGTGCCAGCCGTTCCCGGGGACAGGGGGCTCCTGAAGCTTTCTTT. This sequence encodes CASRSRGQGAPEAFF.